The 27 T cell receptor beta chains given below trace back to one sample, sequenced in a study of cytomegalovirus exposure and HLA in healthy donors. Vbeta (60) and Jbeta (13) primers were used in the PCR. Assay: immunoSEQ multiplex PCR; the TCRdb copy retains only in-frame clones and omits some. Of roughly 130,000 clones listed, 60% to 80% are singletons. The sequencing sample was made of PBMCs. These receptors came from a man aged 18 to 30 in good health and CMV-seronegative.

The chain recombines TRBV7-8 with TRBJ2-1; 8 nucleotides line up with TRBD1. The ends lost 5 bases at V and 7 bases at J; junction bases unmatched: 4. Germline-derived CDR1 and CDR2 are SGHVS and FQNEAQ. The CDR3 spans 13 residues. CDR3 amino acids: CASSPGQVNEQFF. CDR3 sequence (DNA): TGTGCCAGCAGCCCGGGACAGGTAAATGAGCAGTTCTTC.

V is TRBV7-3 and J is TRBJ1-2; possibly TRBD1 for D (6 bases). This CDR3 has 15 amino acids. Trimming shortened V by 5 bases and J by 4 bases, and 17 bases separated the two germline ends. Per the germline V gene, CDR1 is SGHTA and CDR2 is FQGTGA. CDR3 in amino acids: CASSEKGGGFYGYTF. The CDR3 DNA reads as TGTGCCAGCAGCGAAAAAGGGGGGGGGTTCTATGGCTACACCTTC.

Only one count was recorded for this clone. The chain uses TRBV2 and TRBJ2-1; D may be TRBD2 (6 bases). The CDR3 is 15 residues long. Per germline, CDR1 SNHLY and CDR2 FYNNEI. V was trimmed by 2 bases and J by 6 bases, leaving 14 bases between them. In DNA form, the CDR3 reads TGTGCCAGCAGTGAATCGCGGGGTAGGGCCAATGAGCAGTTCTTC. This codes for CASSESRGRANEQFF.

The chain couples TRBV2 to TRBJ2-1; weak D call: TRBD2 (6 bases). CDR1 SNHLY and CDR2 FYNNEI come from the germline V gene. This CDR3 is built from 13 residues. V dropped 5 bases and J dropped 8 bases, with 13 bases sitting between them. The CDR3 loop is CASSRLVKHEQFF. Here the CDR3 DNA reads TGTGCCAGCAGTCGACTAGTAAAGCATGAGCAGTTCTTC.

This clone has more than one count but fewer than ten. The chain is built from TRBV5-6 and TRBJ2-2; no reliable D call. The CDR3 is 16 residues long. Trimming took off 1 base at V and 1 base at J, with 11 bases between the two ends. Germline V gene data show CDR1 as SGHDT and CDR2 as YYEEEE. The CDR3 DNA sequence: TGTGCCAGCAGCTTGTATCTCGGCGGGAACACCGGGGAGCTGTTTTTT. Its protein product is CASSLYLGGNTGELFF.

The chain has TRBV7-9 and TRBJ1-5, with D possibly TRBD1 on 6 matching bases. V was clipped by 5 bases and J by 9 bases, with 14 bases between them. The germline CDR1 and CDR2 sequences are SEHNR and FQNEAQ (reference sequence). The CDR3 sequence is 13 residues long. CDR3 amino acids: CASSPGVGWPQHF. CDR3 bases: TGTGCCAGCAGCCCAGGGGTGGGGTGGCCCCAGCATTTT.

V gene TRBV9 combines with J gene TRBJ2-1, with D possibly TRBD2 on 6 matching bases. V was clipped by 3 bases and J by 5 bases, with 21 bases between them. The CDR3 contains 17 residues. Germline CDR1 SGDLS, CDR2 YYNGEE. The CDR3 loop is CASSGRRGKAFNNEQFF. Written as DNA, the CDR3 is TGTGCCAGCAGCGGTCGGAGGGGTAAAGCTTTTAACAATGAGCAGTTCTTC.

This sequence joins TRBV2 and TRBJ1-2, with 8 bases fitting TRBD1. The CDR3 length is 14 residues. Germline CDR1 and CDR2: SNHLY and FYNNEI. J lost 2 bases, V lost 1 base, and 0 bases had no gene match. Here the CDR3 DNA reads TGTGCCAGCAGTGAAGACAGGGGGAACTATGGCTACACCTTC. Residues: CASSEDRGNYGYTF.

The chain recombines TRBV6-5 with TRBJ2-1; 8 nucleotides match TRBD1. The CDR3 runs 14 residues. Germline CDR1 and CDR2: MNHEY and SVGAGI. With 4 bases clipped from V and 15 bases from J, the junction kept 14 bases outside the gene matches. The CDR3 reads CASSFRTGKNGRFF. DNA of the CDR3: TGTGCCAGCAGTTTCCGGACAGGGAAGAATGGGCGGTTCTTC.

The chain joins TRBV6-5 to TRBJ1-2; TRBD1 matches 7 bases. The CDR3 length is 15 residues. The germline gives CDR1 MNHEY, CDR2 SVGAGI. J gave up 5 bases and V 0 bases, and 6 bases lay outside the gene matches. The CDR3 DNA sequence: TGTGCCAGCAGTTACTCGAGTTCAGGGGGTTATGGCTACACCTTC. Translating gives CASSYSSSGGYGYTF.

The CDR3 coding sequence is TGCGCCAGCAGTGAGTGGACAGGAGGTAATGGCTACACCTTC. It translates to CASSEWTGGNGYTF. The V call is TRBV10-2, the J call TRBJ1-2, with 7 bases aligning to TRBD1. Germline loops: CDR1 WSHSY, CDR2 SAAADI. After removal of 1 base from V and 6 bases from J, the junction contained 5 bases not matched to a gene. The CDR3 consists of 14 residues.

The rearrangement links TRBV18 to TRBJ2-7; D is unresolved. CDR3 length: 12 amino acids. The germline gives CDR1 KGHSH, CDR2 LQKENI. V lost 2 bases, J lost 3 bases, and 5 bases lay in between. The CDR3 protein is CASSPGSYEQYF. CDR3 bases: TGTGCCAGCTCACCAGGCAGCTACGAGCAGTACTTC.

This clone appeared a few times. The J gene is TRBJ2-1, the V gene TRBV5-6; a weak D match, TRBD1 (6 bases). V lost 3 bases to trimming and J lost 8 bases, with 6 bases between them. This CDR3 has 11 residues. Germline CDR1 is SGHDT and CDR2 is YYEEEE. CDR3 sequence (DNA): TGTGCCAGCAGCTGGGGGCATGAGCAGTTCTTC. Protein: CASSWGHEQFF.

J is TRBJ1-6 and V is TRBV30, with TRBD1 as a possible D gene (6 bases). The CDR3 loop spans 14 amino acids. Trimming took off 0 bases at V and 10 bases at J, with 13 bases between the two ends. Per the germline V gene, CDR1 is GTSNPN and CDR2 is SVGIG (reference sequence). CDR3 in DNA: TGTGCCTGGAGTGTCCCCAGGGGATACTCACCCCTCCACTTT. This translates into CAWSVPRGYSPLHF.

The chain recombines TRBV20-1 with TRBJ2-7; D perhaps matches TRBD1 (6 bases). V lost 5 bases, J lost 9 bases, and 14 bases lay in between. CDR1 DFQATT and CDR2 SNEGSKA come from the germline V gene (reference sequence). The CDR3 length is 11 residues. This chain's CDR3 is CSAADRIWQYF. The CDR3 nucleotides read TGCAGTGCTGCCGACAGGATCTGGCAGTACTTC.

This chain joins TRBV30 and TRBJ1-5; no definite D call. Germline V gene lookup returns CDR1 GTSNPN and CDR2 SVGIG (reference sequence). The V end lost 3 bases, the J end lost 0 bases, and 6 bases lay between the germline ends. The CDR3 contains 13 residues. The CDR3 sequence is CAWSLDSNQPQHF. DNA of the CDR3: TGTGCCTGGAGCTTAGATAGCAATCAGCCCCAGCATTTT.

The chain combines TRBV11-2 with TRBJ1-2, with 7 nucleotides matching TRBD1. This CDR3 spans 15 amino acids. The germline CDR1 and CDR2 sequences are SGHAT and FQNNGV. The J segment lost 4 bases and the V segment lost 1 base, leaving 6 bases of the junction unmatched. The CDR3 loop reads CASSLGRTGSYGYTF. The CDR3 nucleotides are TGTGCCAGCAGCTTAGGCCGGACAGGCTCCTATGGCTACACCTTC.

This clone was seen many times. V usage is TRBV29-1 and J usage is TRBJ1-4, with 7 nucleotides matching TRBD1. CDR1 is SQVTM, CDR2 ANQGSEA, per germline. V was clipped by 6 bases and J by 8 bases; unmatched bases: 12. The CDR3 covers 14 residues. CDR3 in DNA: TGCAGCGTGCGACAGGGCAGTCCTAGCGAAAAACTGTTTTTT. It yields the protein CSVRQGSPSEKLFF.

J is TRBJ2-7 and V is TRBV4-3, with D possibly being TRBD1 (6 bases). Germline CDR1 reads LGHNA; CDR2 reads YSLEER. The CDR3 is 14 residues long. Trimming left V 0 bases short and J 6 bases short, with 12 bases between. CDR3 protein: CASSQDFRGGEQYF. In DNA form, the CDR3 reads TGCGCCAGCAGCCAAGATTTCAGGGGCGGCGAGCAGTACTTC.

The chain couples TRBV6-1 to TRBJ2-3; no reliable D call. Trimming took off 6 bases at V and 3 bases at J, with 10 bases between the two ends. The CDR3 has 13 residues. CDR1 MNHNS and CDR2 SASEGT come from the germline V gene. CDR3 sequence: CASSRTETDTQYF. The CDR3 coding sequence is TGTGCCAGCAGCCGAACTGAGACAGATACGCAGTATTTT.

V usage is TRBV19 and J usage is TRBJ1-2, with D tentatively TRBD1 (5 bases). Germline V gene sequence: CDR1 LNHDA, CDR2 SQIVND (reference sequence). Trimming stripped 3 bases from V and 8 bases from J, with 16 bases between. The CDR3 runs to 14 residues. CDR3 bases: TGTGCCAGTAGTATTCGGGAGGGGATAGAGGGCTACACCTTC. Translation gives CASSIREGIEGYTF.

The rearrangement links TRBV29-1 to TRBJ2-5; TRBD1 might be the D (6 bases). Looked up from germline, CDR1 is SQVTM and CDR2 is ANQGSEA. V was shortened by 3 bases and J by 1 base, with 9 bases between the two germline ends. This CDR3 spans 13 amino acids. CDR3 in amino acids: CSVEVQGQETQYF. The CDR3 coding sequence is TGCAGCGTTGAGGTACAGGGCCAAGAGACCCAGTACTTC.

The chain has TRBV6-5 and TRBJ1-1, with a possible D match to TRBD1 (6 bases). The ends were cut back, 6 bases at V and 4 bases at J, with 9 bases in the middle. Germline CDR1 and CDR2: MNHEY and SVGAGI. This CDR3 has 12 residues. The CDR3 DNA is TGTGCCAGCAGCAGGGGAACCACTGAAGCTTTCTTT. This gives the protein CASSRGTTEAFF.

This chain joins TRBV5-1 and TRBJ2-2, with D perhaps matching TRBD2 (5 bases). This CDR3 is 17 amino acids long. V lost 4 bases and J 4 bases, leaving 20 bases between the germline ends. Germline CDR1 SGHRS, CDR2 YFSETQ. CDR3 sequence: CASSPDALATSTGELFF. CDR3 nucleotides: TGCGCCAGCAGCCCGGATGCCCTAGCTACGAGCACCGGGGAGCTGTTTTTT.

This rearrangement joins TRBV19 to TRBJ2-3; D possibly corresponds to TRBD1 (5 bases). V was trimmed by 3 bases and J by 1 base, leaving 8 bases between them. This CDR3 spans 14 amino acids. Germline V gene sequence: CDR1 LNHDA, CDR2 SQIVND (reference sequence). CDR3 in amino acids: CASSMGLGTDTQYF. CDR3 in DNA: TGTGCCAGTAGTATGGGGCTTGGCACAGATACGCAGTATTTT.

This rearrangement joins TRBV10-3 to TRBJ1-1, with D possibly being TRBD1 (6 bases). This CDR3 comprises 14 residues. Germline V gene data show CDR1 as ENHRY and CDR2 as SYGVKD. V was cut by 6 bases and J by 3 bases, with 14 bases left in between. This chain's CDR3 is CAISRNRDDTEAFF. CDR3 DNA: TGTGCCATCAGCCGCAACAGGGACGACACTGAAGCTTTCTTT.

This clone has just a few counts. The J gene is TRBJ2-6, the V gene TRBV27, with D unclear. V lost 4 bases to trimming and J lost 0 bases, with 7 bases between them. CDR3 size: 15 residues. Germline assignment: CDR1 MNHEY and CDR2 SMNVEV (reference sequence). The CDR3 nucleotides read TGTGCCAGCAGTTCGTACAGCTCTGGGGCCAACGTCCTGACTTTC. This encodes CASSSYSSGANVLTF.